These 22 T cell receptor beta chains originate from one sample sequenced in a study of beta chain features in type 1 diabetes. What was sequenced were expressed TCRB transcripts, since all of the isolated RNA had been reverse transcribed. Generated by immunoSEQ multiplex PCR, the TCRdb table keeps only in-frame clones and is missing some. The sample lists 450,000 to 550,000 clones, roughly 31% seen once, with around 0.065% in the top ten. The sequenced sample consisted of naive CD4+ T cells from blood. The receptors derive from a man between 18 and 35 years old in good health.

The chain is built from TRBV29-1 and TRBJ1-2; perhaps TRBD1 as D (6 bases). The V and J ends lost 3 bases and 4 bases respectively, with 18 bases between them. Germline V gene data show CDR1 as SQVTM and CDR2 as ANQGSEA. The CDR3 sequence is 15 residues long. CDR3 loop: CSVDHLDSVLYGYTF. The CDR3, as DNA: TGCAGCGTTGATCACCTGGACAGCGTCCTCTATGGCTACACCTTC.

This clone was counted a few times. CDR3 sequence reads: CASSPPGGQGSQQYF. The CDR3 bases are TGTGCCAGCTCACCACCTGGGGGACAGGGCTCTCAGCAGTACTTC. V and J are TRBV18 and TRBJ2-7, with 9 bases matching TRBD1. Germline assignment: CDR1 KGHSH and CDR2 LQKENI. With 0 bases clipped from V and 8 bases from J, the junction kept 8 bases outside the gene matches. The CDR3 has 15 residues.

The rearrangement links TRBV9 to TRBJ2-7, with D tentatively TRBD2 (6 bases). The CDR3 runs 16 residues. The germline V and J ends were trimmed by 0 bases and 0 bases, with 13 bases remaining between them. The germline V gene encodes CDR1 SGDLS and CDR2 YYNGEE. CDR3 region: CASSVEAGTHSYEQYF. In DNA, the CDR3 is TGTGCCAGCAGCGTAGAGGCGGGGACTCACTCCTACGAGCAGTACTTC. Supplemented by reference TRBV9 and TRBJ2-7, the full variable domain reads DSGVTQTPKHLITATGQRVTLRCSPRSGDLSVYWYQQSLDQGLQFLIQYYNGEERAKGNILERFSAQQFPDLHSELNLSSLELGDSALYFCASSVEAGTHSYEQYFGPGTRLTVT.

Points on this clone: This sample includes further DNA sequences coding for the same CDR3. V and J are TRBV9 and TRBJ2-7; TRBD2 agrees at 7 bases. V lost 4 bases to trimming and J lost 3 bases; unmatched junction nucleotides: 4. The CDR3 extends over 13 amino acids. Germline V CDR1 and CDR2: SGDLS, YYNGEE. The CDR3 coding sequence is TGTGCCAGCAGCCCGTCTAGCGGCTACGAGCAGTACTTC. It specifies CASSPSSGYEQYF.

This chain's CDR3 is CASSQDLGGGTGANVLTF. For the CDR3, the DNA is TGCGCCAGCAGCCAAGATCTGGGTGGGGGAACTGGGGCCAACGTCCTGACTTTC. The chain recombines TRBV4-3 with TRBJ2-6; D possibly uses TRBD1 or TRBD2 (5 bases each). Germline V lookup: CDR1 LGHNA, CDR2 YSLEER. This CDR3 spans 18 amino acids. V lost 0 bases, J lost 2 bases, and 14 bases lay in between.

This clone was counted only a few times. The V gene is TRBV30, the J gene TRBJ2-1; 8 bases are a match to TRBD2. The ends lost 4 bases at V and 7 bases at J; junction bases unmatched: 0. In germline, CDR1 is GTSNPN, CDR2 SVGIG (reference sequence). This CDR3 contains 11 residues. CDR3 loop: CAWIAGNEQFF. In DNA, the CDR3 is TGTGCCTGGATAGCGGGAAATGAGCAGTTCTTC.

The V call is TRBV5-1, the J call TRBJ1-1; perhaps TRBD1 as D (5 bases). The CDR3 runs 12 residues. The V and J ends lost 0 bases and 8 bases respectively, with 8 bases between them. Per the germline V gene, CDR1 is SGHRS and CDR2 is YFSETQ. DNA for the CDR3: TGCGCCAGCAGCTTGGAGAACAGGGAAGCTTTCTTT. Amino acid sequence: CASSLENREAFF.

This rearrangement joins TRBV25-1 to TRBJ2-6; the D gene is possibly TRBD1 (5 bases). Germline-derived CDR1 and CDR2 are MGHDK and SYGVNS. V was trimmed by 4 bases and J by 0 bases, leaving 10 bases between them. The CDR3 runs 16 residues. The CDR3 nucleotides read TGTGCCAGCAGTGCAAACAGGAACTCTGGGGCCAACGTCCTGACTTTC. It codes for CASSANRNSGANVLTF.

This clone appeared a few times. The chain has TRBV4-2 and TRBJ1-4; 7 nucleotides match TRBD1. V lost 0 bases to trimming and J lost 6 bases; unmatched junction nucleotides: 4. The CDR3 loop spans 15 amino acids. The germline V gene has CDR1 LGHNA and CDR2 YNFKEQ. The CDR3 here is CASSQDGDSYEKLFF. The DNA of the CDR3 is TGTGCCAGCAGCCAAGATGGGGACAGCTATGAAAAACTGTTTTTT.

The CDR3 region has the DNA TGCGCCAGCAGCCAAGATCTAGTCAGGGACAATCAGCCCCAGCATTTT. It codes for CASSQDLVRDNQPQHF. This chain links TRBV4-1 with TRBJ1-5; tentatively, D is TRBD1 (5 bases). The CDR3 loop spans 16 amino acids. Germline V gives CDR1 MGHRA, CDR2 YSYEKL. V lost 0 bases and J lost 3, with 12 bases in between.

The chain uses TRBV4-3 and TRBJ2-7; D not resolved. CDR3 length equals 15 residues. Germline V gene sequence: CDR1 LGHNA, CDR2 YSLEER. V was clipped by 3 bases and J by 3 bases, with 15 bases between them. The CDR3 here is CASSQNGRSVYEQYF. In DNA, the CDR3 is TGCGCCAGCAGCCAGAACGGCAGGTCAGTCTACGAGCAGTACTTC.

This clone was detected a few times. This chain joins TRBV25-1 and TRBJ1-5, with D unresolved. The V end lost 8 bases, the J end lost 2 bases, and 13 bases lay between the germline ends. Germline V gene lookup returns CDR1 MGHDK and CDR2 SYGVNS. The CDR3 length is 14 residues. CDR3 sequence: CASSGPVGNQPQHF. CDR3 DNA: TGTGCCAGCTCGGGCCCAGTGGGCAATCAGCCCCAGCATTTT.

The chain recombines TRBV7-2 with TRBJ1-5, with D unresolved. The CDR3 covers 14 residues. In germline, CDR1 is SGHTA, CDR2 FQGNSA. V lost 1 base, J lost 1 base, and 5 bases lay in between. CDR3 sequence: CASSLVVSNQPQHF. The CDR3 bases are TGTGCCAGCAGCTTAGTTGTGAGCAATCAGCCCCAGCATTTT.

This clone appeared a few times. The V gene is TRBV4-2, the J gene TRBJ2-6, with TRBD2 identical over 11 bases. With V trimmed by 0 bases and J by 1 base, 2 bases remained unmatched. This CDR3 is built from 18 residues. Germline V gene sequence: CDR1 LGHNA, CDR2 YNFKEQ. CDR3 loop: CASSQELAGGSGANVLTF. The CDR3 nucleotides read TGTGCCAGCAGCCAAGAGCTAGCGGGAGGTTCTGGGGCCAACGTCCTGACTTTC.

V and J are TRBV6-5 and TRBJ2-7, with D unclear. Germline V gene lookup returns CDR1 MNHEY and CDR2 SVGAGI. This CDR3 contains 14 residues. The V end was cut by 1 base, the J end by 2 bases, with 9 bases between. CDR3 amino acids: CASSYFGAPYEQYF. The CDR3, as DNA: TGTGCCAGCAGTTACTTCGGAGCTCCCTACGAGCAGTACTTC.

The CDR3 coding sequence is TGCAGCGTTGATCCGGACAGGGATACGCAGTATTTT. Translating gives CSVDPDRDTQYF. V is TRBV29-1 and J is TRBJ2-3; 7 nucleotides agree with TRBD1. The CDR3 has 12 amino acids. The V gene's germline CDR1 is SQVTM and CDR2 ANQGSEA. With V trimmed by 3 bases and J by 6 bases, 3 bases remained unmatched.

The V call is TRBV7-1, the J call TRBJ2-5, with 7 bases matching TRBD2. TRBV7-1 is an ORF, with its function uncertain. This CDR3 spans 14 amino acids. V trimming: 7 bases; J trimming: 3 bases; junction bases outside the gene matches: 8. The CDR3, as DNA: TGTGCCAGCACCCAGGAGAGCGGGAAAGAGACCCAGTACTTC. Translating it yields CASTQESGKETQYF.

This rearrangement joins TRBV6-6 to TRBJ1-2; TRBD1 is a possible D gene (6 bases). With 2 bases removed from V and 0 bases from J, the gap between germline ends came to 10 bases. There are 15 residues in the CDR3. The germline V gene encodes CDR1 MNHNY and CDR2 SVGAGI (reference sequence). The DNA for the CDR3 is TGTGCCAGCAGTTACACGACAGGATCTAACTATGGCTACACCTTC. Amino acid sequence: CASSYTTGSNYGYTF.

This clone was seen a handful of times. This CDR3 is also generated by other DNA sequences in the sample. V gene TRBV5-1 combines with J gene TRBJ2-1; 10 nucleotides line up with TRBD2. V dropped 0 bases and J dropped 2; count of bases not matched to a gene: 2. This CDR3 region has 16 residues. The germline gives CDR1 SGHRS, CDR2 YFSETQ. In nucleotides, the CDR3 is TGCGCCAGCAGCTTGGGGCTAGCGGGAGCCTACAATGAGCAGTTCTTC. It codes for CASSLGLAGAYNEQFF.

This clone was counted a few times. The J gene is TRBJ2-1, the V gene TRBV13, with TRBD2 matching over 7 bases. Germline V gene lookup returns CDR1 PRHDT and CDR2 FYEKMQ (reference sequence). This CDR3 contains 15 residues. With V trimmed by 5 bases and J by 4 bases, 8 bases remained unmatched. CDR3 coding DNA: TGTGCCAGCAGCCCTGGGGGGGTCAGGTACAATGAGCAGTTCTTC. Its translation: CASSPGGVRYNEQFF. Combining the CDR3 with reference TRBV13 and TRBJ2-1 gives the whole variable domain AAGVIQSPRHLIKEKRETATLKCYPIPRHDTVYWYQQGPGQDPQFLISFYEKMQSDKGSIPDRFSAQQFSDYHSELNMSSLELGDSALYFCASSPGGVRYNEQFFGPGTRLTVL.

This clone was counted only a few times. This chain connects TRBV28 to TRBJ2-3, with TRBD2 identical over 7 bases. The V and J ends lost 3 bases and 6 bases, in that order; junction bases with no gene match: 6. Germline CDR1 reads MDHEN; CDR2 reads SYDVKM. CDR3 size: 14 residues. CDR3 region: CASSLRGGPDTQYF. In DNA, the CDR3 is TGTGCCAGCAGTTTGCGGGGAGGGCCCGATACGCAGTATTTT.

This clone was seen more than once but under ten times. The gene calls are TRBV4-1 and TRBJ2-2; either TRBD1 or TRBD2 may fit D (7 bases each). V was clipped by 2 bases and J by 1 base, with 20 bases between them. Germline V lookup: CDR1 MGHRA, CDR2 YSYEKL. CDR3 size: 19 residues. CDR3 sequence: CASSQHSGTVLRNTGELFF. The CDR3 DNA follows: TGCGCCAGCAGCCAACACAGCGGGACAGTCCTAAGGAACACCGGGGAGCTGTTTTTT.